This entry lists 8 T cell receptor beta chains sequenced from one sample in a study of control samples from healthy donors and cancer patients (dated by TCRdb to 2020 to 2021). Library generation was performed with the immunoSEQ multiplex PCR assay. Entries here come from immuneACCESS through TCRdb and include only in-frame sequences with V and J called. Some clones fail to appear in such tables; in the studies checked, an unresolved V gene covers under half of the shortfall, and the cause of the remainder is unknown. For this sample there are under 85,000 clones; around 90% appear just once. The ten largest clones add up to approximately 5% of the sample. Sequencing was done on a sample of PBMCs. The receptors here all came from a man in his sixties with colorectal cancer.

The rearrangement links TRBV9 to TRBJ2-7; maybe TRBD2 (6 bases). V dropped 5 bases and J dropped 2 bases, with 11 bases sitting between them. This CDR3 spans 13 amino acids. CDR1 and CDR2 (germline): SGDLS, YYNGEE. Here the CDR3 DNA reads TGTGCCAGCAGTCGGGGGTCGACCTACGAGCAGTACTTC. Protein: CASSRGSTYEQYF. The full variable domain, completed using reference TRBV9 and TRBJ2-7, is DSGVTQTPKHLITATGQRVTLRCSPRSGDLSVYWYQQSLDQGLQFLIQYYNGEERAKGNILERFSAQQFPDLHSELNLSSLELGDSALYFCASSRGSTYEQYFGPGTRLTVT.

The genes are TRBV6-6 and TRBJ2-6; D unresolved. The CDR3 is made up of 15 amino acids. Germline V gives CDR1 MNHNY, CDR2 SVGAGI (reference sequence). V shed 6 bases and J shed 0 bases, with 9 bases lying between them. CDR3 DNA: TGTGCCAGCAGCCCCTTCGGCTCTGGGGCCAACGTCCTGACTTTC. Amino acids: CASSPFGSGANVLTF.

This CDR3 is CASRPDRINTGELFF. The CDR3, as DNA: TGTGCCAGCAGACCTGACAGGATAAACACCGGGGAGCTGTTTTTT. The gene calls are TRBV2 and TRBJ2-2; D may be TRBD1 (6 bases). The germline CDR1 and CDR2 sequences are SNHLY and FYNNEI. This CDR3 contains 15 residues. V was pared by 6 bases and J by 2 bases, with 13 bases between.

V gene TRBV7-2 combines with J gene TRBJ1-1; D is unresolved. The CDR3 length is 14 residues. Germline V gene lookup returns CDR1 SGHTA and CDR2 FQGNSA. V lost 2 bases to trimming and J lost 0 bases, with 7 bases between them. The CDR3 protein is CASSLYQLNTEAFF. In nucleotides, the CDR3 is TGTGCCAGCAGCTTATATCAGTTGAACACTGAAGCTTTCTTT.

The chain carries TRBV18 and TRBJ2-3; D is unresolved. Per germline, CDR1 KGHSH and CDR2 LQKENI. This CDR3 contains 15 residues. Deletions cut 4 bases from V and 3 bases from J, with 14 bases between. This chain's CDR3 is CASSHPPGLTDTQYF. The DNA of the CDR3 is TGTGCCAGCTCACACCCCCCCGGGTTAACAGATACGCAGTATTTT.

This CDR3 reads CASSLVRASGANVLTF. The CDR3 coding sequence is TGTGCCAGCAGCTTAGTAAGGGCCTCTGGGGCCAACGTCCTGACTTTC. The V and J genes are TRBV11-3 and TRBJ2-6; D is uncertain. Germline CDR1 reads SGHNT; CDR2 reads YENEEA. Deletions cut 1 base from V and 0 bases from J, with 7 bases between. This CDR3 comprises 16 residues.

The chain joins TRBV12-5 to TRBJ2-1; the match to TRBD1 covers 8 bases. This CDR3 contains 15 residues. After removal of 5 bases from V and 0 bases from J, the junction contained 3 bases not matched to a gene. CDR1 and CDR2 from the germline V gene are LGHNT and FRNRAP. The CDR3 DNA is TGTGCTAGTGGTCCCGGGACAGGCTCCTACAATGAGCAGTTCTTC. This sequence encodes CASGPGTGSYNEQFF.

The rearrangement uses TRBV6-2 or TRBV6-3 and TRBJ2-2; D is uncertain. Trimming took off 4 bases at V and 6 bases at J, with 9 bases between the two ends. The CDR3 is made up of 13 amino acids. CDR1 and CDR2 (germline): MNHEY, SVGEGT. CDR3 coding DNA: TGTGCCAGCAGTTTCCCCTACTCCGGGGAGCTGTTTTTT. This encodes CASSFPYSGELFF.